This T cell receptor (beta chain) was recorded in a study of shared clonotypes between healthy human individuals. Investigators divided CD4+ cells into CD45RA+ naive and CD45RA-negative memory subsets. Per the germline V gene, CDR1 is LNHDA and CDR2 is SQIVND (reference sequence). This CDR3 comprises 14 residues. With 6 bases clipped from V and 1 base from J, the junction kept 4 bases outside the gene matches. The data were produced by immunoSEQ multiplex PCR, yet TCRdb's version contains in-frame clones alone and is incomplete. The sample lists about 2.5 million clones, around 93% occurring once. The receptor was isolated from a man aged 18 to 35 in good health. Some clones in this sample may be carry-over from other donors' samples. The V call is TRBV19, the J call TRBJ1-1; TRBD1 matches 8 bases. The sample was naive CD4+ T cells from PBMCs. Subset meaning: CD45RA+ positively selected. The CDR3 region is CASRAQGANTEAFF. In DNA, the CDR3 is TGTGCCAGTAGGGCCCAGGGGGCGAACACTGAAGCTTTCTTT.